The rows below give T cell receptor beta chains drawn from one sample of a study of blood T cells in healthy people across ages. Using its own MiXCR run on the 5' RACE reads, TCRdb lists one record per CDR3 protein. The profile shows around 1,000,000 distinct CDR3 sequences, around 27% of them singletons. These sequences were also reported in another study, on T cells of mothers and their children.

Sequenced: blood. The source of these receptors is a girl aged 2 to 9 in good health. Both conserved end residues are part of each CDR3. A D gene is named only where the DNA matches it firmly. Only some rows state a clone size, as once, few, many or a class for expanded clones.

cdr3_length	j_call	clone_size	v_call	d_call	cdr3_aa	cdr3_nt
13	TRBJ1-6	NA	TRBV10-3	NA	CAIKARDSAPLHF	TGTGCCATCAAGGCCAGGGATTCGGCACCCCTCCACTTT
16	TRBJ1-4	few	TRBV28	NA	CASSFGEGATSEKLFF	NA
15	TRBJ2-7	NA	TRBV20-1	NA	CSANNRRLTSYEQYF	TGCAGTGCTAATAATCGGCGGTTAACCTCCTACGAGCAGTACTTC
15	TRBJ2-7	NA	TRBV20-1	NA	CSAINRTAHSYEQYF	TGCAGTGCTATCAATCGGACAGCTCACTCCTACGAGCAGTACTTC
13	TRBJ2-7	NA	TRBV7-3	NA	CASSLMGGYEQYF	TGTGCCAGCAGCTTAATGGGAGGCTACGAGCAGTACTTC
17	TRBJ2-1	few	TRBV7-3	TRBD1	CASSRVEDRAGHNEQFF	TGTGCCAGCAGCCGGGTAGAGGACAGGGCCGGCCACAATGAGCAGTTCTTC
16	TRBJ1-2	NA	TRBV3-1	NA	CASSHDTKGANYGYTF	TGTGCCAGCAGCCACGATACTAAGGGGGCTAACTATGGCTACACCTTC
16	TRBJ2-1	NA	TRBV7-3	TRBD1	CASSPISRDRYNEQFF	TGTGCCAGCAGCCCGATCTCCCGGGACAGGTACAATGAGCAGTTCTTC
13	TRBJ1-4	few	TRBV12-3/TRBV12-4	NA	CASSHYTNEKLFF	TGTGCCAGCAGCCACTATACAAATGAAAAACTGTTTTTT
13	TRBJ2-2	NA	TRBV4-1	NA	CASSPPDTGELFF	TGCGCCAGCTCCCCCCCGGACACCGGGGAGCTGTTTTTT
16	TRBJ2-4	NA	TRBV9	NA	CASSVGGPPGKNIQYF	TGTGCCAGCAGCGTAGGTGGCCCCCCGGGCAAAAACATTCAGTACTTC
14	TRBJ2-7	NA	TRBV24-1	TRBD1	CATSNRDRDYEQYF	TGTGCCACCAGCAACCGGGACAGGGACTACGAGCAGTACTTC
15	TRBJ1-1	few	TRBV7-9	NA	CASSLGGSANTEAFF	TGTGCCAGCAGCTTAGGAGGCAGCGCGAACACTGAAGCTTTCTTT
20	TRBJ2-3	few	TRBV11-1	TRBD2	CASTKGRLAGGPNLTDTQYF	TGTGCCAGCACCAAGGGAAGACTAGCGGGAGGCCCCAACCTCACAGATACGCAGTATTTT
13	TRBJ2-5	few	TRBV7-8	NA	CSGSTGLQETQYF	TGTTCCGGCAGCACTGGACTGCAAGAGACCCAGTACTTC
13	TRBJ2-5	few	TRBV20-1	NA	CSASRATLETQYF	TGCAGTGCTAGCCGGGCCACCCTAGAGACCCAGTACTTC
20	TRBJ2-7	NA	TRBV6-2/TRBV6-3	NA	CASSYSIYGSSYEKDYEQYF	TGTGCCAGCAGTTACTCGATTTATGGCAGCTCCTACGAAAAGGACTACGAGCAGTACTTC
16	TRBJ1-5	NA	TRBV24-1	NA	CATSDLRPSPGQPQHF	TGTGCCACCAGTGATCTAAGACCCTCGCCGGGGCAGCCCCAGCATTTT
15	TRBJ2-3	NA	TRBV29-1	TRBD2	CSVLLAGGPGDTQYF	TGCAGCGTCTTACTAGCGGGGGGGCCAGGCGATACGCAGTATTTT
11	TRBJ1-4	NA	TRBV20-1	NA	CSARGNEKLFF	TGCAGTGCTAGGGGGAATGAAAAACTGTTTTTT
15	TRBJ1-2	NA	TRBV3-1	NA	CASSQWGSDDYGYTF	TGTGCCAGCAGCCAATGGGGGTCCGATGACTATGGCTACACCTTC
14	TRBJ2-1	NA	TRBV9	NA	CASSVSSEGNEQFF	TGTGCCAGCAGCGTTTCGAGCGAAGGCAATGAGCAGTTCTTC
13	TRBJ2-7	NA	TRBV20-1	TRBD2	CSVRAGISYEQYF	TGCAGTGTAAGAGCGGGGATATCCTACGAGCAGTACTTC
14	TRBJ2-7	NA	TRBV19	NA	CASSPADSLREQYF	TGTGCCAGTAGTCCCGCCGACAGCTTACGGGAGCAGTACTTC
15	TRBJ1-1	NA	TRBV7-2	TRBD1	CASSLINRGDRAAFF	TGTGCCAGCAGCTTAATAAACCGAGGAGACAGGGCAGCTTTCTTT
13	TRBJ2-7	few	TRBV20-1	NA	CSGQDLSSHEQYF	TGCAGTGGTCAAGACCTTAGCTCCCACGAGCAGTACTTC
15	TRBJ1-5	NA	TRBV6-6	NA	CASSYLKGGNQPQHF	TGTGCCAGCAGTTACCTAAAGGGTGGCAATCAGCCCCAGCATTTT
13	TRBJ1-2	few	TRBV9	NA	CASSLSGVWGYTF	TGTGCCAGCAGCCTCTCAGGGGTTTGGGGCTACACCTTC
15	TRBJ2-1	NA	TRBV11-2	NA	CASSLEPNTYYEQFF	TGTGCCAGCAGCTTAGAGCCCAATACTTACTATGAGCAGTTCTTC
16	TRBJ2-3	few	TRBV6-4	TRBD2	CASSDSPSGRGDTQYF	TGTGCCAGCAGTGACTCGCCTAGCGGGAGAGGAGATACGCAGTATTTT
15	TRBJ1-2	NA	TRBV20-1	NA	CSARVDWDGSYGYTF	TGCAGTGCTAGAGTTGACTGGGACGGAAGTTATGGCTACACCTTC
14	TRBJ2-7	few	TRBV20-1	TRBD2	CSAPSGPKTHEQYF	TGCAGTGCTCCTAGCGGGCCGAAGACCCACGAGCAGTACTTC
15	TRBJ2-2	NA	TRBV18	NA	CASSPLATNTGELFF	TGTGCCAGCTCACCTCTTGCAACGAACACCGGGGAGCTGTTTTTT
11	TRBJ1-2	few	TRBV29-1	TRBD1	CSGETGNGYTF	TGCAGCGGGGAGACAGGGAATGGCTACACCTTC
15	TRBJ2-1	NA	TRBV7-9	NA	CASSLAVGPYNEQLF	TGTGCCAGCAGCTTAGCGGTGGGACCCTACAATGAGCAGCTCTTC
15	TRBJ2-7	NA	TRBV13	TRBD1	CASSPWGQGLREQYF	TGTGCCAGCAGCCCATGGGGACAGGGCCTTCGCGAGCAGTACTTC
13	TRBJ2-2	NA	TRBV12-3/TRBV12-4	NA	CASSWDVAGELFF	TGTGCCAGCAGTTGGGACGTCGCCGGGGAGCTGTTTTTT
12	TRBJ1-2	few	TRBV14	NA	CASSQEDGGYTF	TGTGCCAGCAGCCAAGAAGACGGGGGCTACACCTTC
14	TRBJ2-1	few	TRBV6-1	TRBD2	CASKTSGSINEQFF	TGTGCCAGCAAGACTAGCGGGAGTATCAATGAGCAGTTCTTC
14	TRBJ2-1	few	TRBV25-1	NA	CASSELGRIDEQFF	TGTGCCAGCAGTGAATTGGGAAGGATCGATGAGCAGTTCTTC
13	TRBJ2-4	NA	TRBV2	TRBD2	CASRQTSGRNQYF	TGTGCCAGCCGCCAGACTAGCGGGAGAAACCAGTACTTC
13	TRBJ1-2	NA	TRBV20-1	NA	CSARRGWTYGYTF	TGCAGTGCTAGAAGGGGCTGGACTTATGGCTACACCTTC
16	TRBJ2-5	NA	TRBV9	TRBD1	CASSAPGGAVSETQYF	TGTGCCAGCAGCGCTCCAGGGGGAGCGGTTTCGGAGACCCAGTACTTC
14	TRBJ2-7	NA	TRBV6-2/TRBV6-3	NA	CASSLERRVYEQYF	TGTGCCAGCAGCCTAGAACGTAGAGTCTACGAGCAGTACTTC
14	TRBJ2-7	few	TRBV20-1	NA	CSAARQVSSYEQYF	TGCAGTGCGGCGAGACAGGTCAGCTCCTACGAGCAGTACTTC
14	TRBJ1-4	few	TRBV6-5	NA	CACSYRGAPTELFF	TGTGCCTGCAGTTACCGGGGGGCCCCGACGGAACTGTTTTTT
15	TRBJ2-5	NA	TRBV5-1	NA	CASSLRGRSAETQYF	TGCGCCAGCAGCTTACGGGGCAGGTCTGCGGAGACCCAGTACTTC
15	TRBJ1-5	few	TRBV20-1	NA	CSAKHQGSSNQPQHF	TGCAGTGCTAAGCACCAGGGCTCTAGCAATCAGCCCCAGCATTTT
12	TRBJ1-1	NA	TRBV16	NA	CASSQSNREAFF	TGTGCCAGCAGCCAATCAAACAGAGAAGCTTTCTTT
16	TRBJ1-1	NA	TRBV2	TRBD1	CASSVHGQGRGTEAFF	TGTGCCAGCAGTGTCCATGGACAGGGTAGGGGCACTGAAGCTTTCTTT
15	TRBJ2-1	NA	TRBV7-9	NA	CASSLSRLSYNEQFF	TGTGCCAGCAGCTTAAGTAGGTTGTCCTACAATGAGCAGTTCTTC
18	TRBJ2-2	NA	TRBV4-3	TRBD2	CASSQEGLAGPNTGELFF	TGCGCCAGCAGCCAAGAGGGACTAGCGGGTCCAAACACCGGGGAGCTGTTTTTT
14	TRBJ2-5	NA	TRBV27	NA	CTSSRSGRQETQYF	TGTACCAGCAGCCGCTCCGGGAGACAAGAGACCCAGTACTTC
11	TRBJ1-2	few	TRBV7-3	NA	CASSPRQGHTF	TGTGCCAGCAGCCCACGACAAGGGCACACCTTC
15	TRBJ1-5	few	TRBV7-2	NA	CASSFFDGDNQPQHF	TGTGCCAGCAGCTTTTTCGACGGAGATAATCAGCCCCAGCATTTT
14	TRBJ1-3	NA	TRBV20-1	NA	CSASVQGGGNTIYF	TGCAGTGCTAGTGTCCAAGGCGGAGGAAACACCATATATTTT
12	TRBJ2-7	NA	TRBV29-1	NA	CSVEGIGNEQYF	TGCAGCGTTGAAGGTATCGGGAACGAGCAGTACTTC
14	TRBJ1-4	NA	TRBV19	TRBD1	CASSRDRDQEKLFF	TGTGCCAGTAGTCGGGACAGGGATCAAGAAAAACTGTTTTTT
15	TRBJ2-5	NA	TRBV3-1	NA	CASSQGPTEGETQYF	TGTGCCAGCAGCCAAGGCCCCACGGAGGGAGAGACCCAGTACTTC